This passage covers 5 T cell receptor beta chains from one sample sequenced in a study of T cells in Graves' hyperthyroidism and ophthalmopathy. TCR beta CDR3 regions were amplified from RNA. The study used the HTBI primer set for a first-round RT-PCR of the TCR CDR3. Each CDR3 protein is one row after TCRdb ran MiXCR on the multiplex PCR reads. The repertoire holds about 360,000 distinct CDR3 sequences, with less than 15% as singletons. What was sequenced was blood. The receptors shown here come from a woman younger than 30 with Graves' hyperthyroidism.

Many counts were recorded for this clonotype. The rearrangement uses TRBV5-6 and TRBJ1-2; 8 nucleotides align to TRBD1. With V trimmed by 2 bases and J by 6 bases, 6 bases remained unmatched. Germline V lookup: CDR1 SGHDT, CDR2 YYEEEE. The CDR3 contains 14 residues. The CDR3 sequence: CASSFNRGDHGYTF. The CDR3 DNA is TGTGCCAGCAGCTTTAACAGGGGGGATCATGGCTACACCTTC.

This clonotype was seen a single time. This rearrangement joins TRBV19 to TRBJ1-1; D uncertain. Trimming removed 3 bases from V and 6 bases from J, with 14 bases in between. Germline CDR1 and CDR2: LNHDA and SQIVND (reference sequence). The CDR3 is 14 residues long. CDR3 in amino acids: CASSIFPRGAEAFF. CDR3 in DNA: TGTGCCAGTAGTATTTTCCCCCGGGGTGCTGAAGCTTTCTTT.

This clonotype was found a few times. This may arise from a read error, as a much more abundant clone is one base away. The J gene is TRBJ1-6, the V gene TRBV28, with no clear D. With 6 bases removed from V and 10 bases from J, the gap between germline ends came to 16 bases. The CDR3 sequence is 14 residues long. Per the germline V gene, CDR1 is MDHEN and CDR2 is SYDVKM. The CDR3 DNA follows: TGTGCCAGCAGAGTGGCAGTGCGGGCCTCACCCCTCCACTTT. It is translated as CASRVAVRASPLHF.

V is TRBV20-1 and J is TRBJ2-1; 11 bases map to TRBD2. The CDR3 consists of 15 residues. Germline-derived CDR1 and CDR2 are DFQATT and SNEGSKA (reference sequence). J was trimmed by 3 bases and V by 6 bases; bases with no gene match: 7. The CDR3 nucleotides are TGCAGTGCCTCATCAGGACTAGCGGGCTACAATGAGCAGTTCTTC. Its protein product is CSASSGLAGYNEQFF.

This chain uses TRBV18 with TRBJ1-4; no firm D call. Germline CDR1 KGHSH, CDR2 LQKENI. CDR3 length: 13 residues. Trimming left V 5 bases short and J 8 bases short, with 12 bases between. In DNA form, the CDR3 reads TGTGCCAGCTCATCGAGCTTTTGGGAAAAACTGTTTTTT. Protein sequence: CASSSSFWEKLFF.